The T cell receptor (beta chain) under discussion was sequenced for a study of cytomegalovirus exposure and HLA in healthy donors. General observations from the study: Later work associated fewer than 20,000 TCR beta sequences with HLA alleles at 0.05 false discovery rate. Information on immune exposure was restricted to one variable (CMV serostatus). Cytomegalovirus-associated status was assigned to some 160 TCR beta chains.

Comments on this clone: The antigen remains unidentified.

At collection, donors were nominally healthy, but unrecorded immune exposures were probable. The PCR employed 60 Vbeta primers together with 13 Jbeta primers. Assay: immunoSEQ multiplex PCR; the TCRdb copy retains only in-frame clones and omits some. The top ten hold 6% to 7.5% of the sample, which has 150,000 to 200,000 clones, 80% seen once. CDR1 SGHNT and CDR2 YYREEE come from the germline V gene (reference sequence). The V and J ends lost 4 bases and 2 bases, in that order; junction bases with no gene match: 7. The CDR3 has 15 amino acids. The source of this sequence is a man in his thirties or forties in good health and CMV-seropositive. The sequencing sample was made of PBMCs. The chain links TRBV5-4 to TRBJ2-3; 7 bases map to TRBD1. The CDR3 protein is CASSLGTAVTDTQYF. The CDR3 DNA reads TGTGCCAGCAGCCTCGGGACAGCGGTCACAGATACGCAGTATTTT. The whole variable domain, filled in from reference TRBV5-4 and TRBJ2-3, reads ETGVTQSPTHLIKTRGQQVTLRCSSQSGHNTVSWYQQALGQGPQFIFQYYREEENGRGNFPPRFSGLQFPNYSSELNVNALELDDSALYLCASSLGTAVTDTQYFGPGTRLTVL.